This passage covers 11 T cell receptor beta chains from one sample sequenced in a study of shared clonotypes between healthy human individuals. Naive CD8 cells lacked CD45RO, underwent positive selection for CCR7 and left out terminally differentiated effector memory CD45RA+ cells. Produced via immunoSEQ multiplex PCR; TCRdb's table is partial and in-frame only. The sample records 550,000 to 750,000 clones, around 95% being singletons. Sequencing was done on a sample of naive CD8+ T cells sorted from blood. The receptors were sampled from a woman in her thirties in good health.

V gene TRBV11-2 combines with J gene TRBJ2-3; D tentatively fits TRBD1 or TRBD2 (5 bases each). This CDR3 has 14 amino acids. Germline V CDR1 and CDR2: SGHAT, FQNNGV. The germline V and J ends were trimmed by 4 bases and 1 base, with 9 bases remaining between them. The CDR3 DNA reads TGTGCCAGCAGCTACGGGACGGGCACAGATACGCAGTATTTT. Protein product: CASSYGTGTDTQYF.

The rearrangement joins TRBV7-9 to TRBJ1-5; weak D call: TRBD1 (6 bases). Germline assignment: CDR1 SEHNR and CDR2 FQNEAQ (reference sequence). The CDR3 is made up of 13 amino acids. V was shortened by 5 bases and J by 7 bases, with 12 bases between the two germline ends. The CDR3 nucleotides are TGTGCCAGCAGCAGGGGGGCGGAACAGCCCCAGCATTTT. Translation gives CASSRGAEQPQHF. The full variable domain, completed using reference TRBV7-9 and TRBJ1-5, is DTGVSQNPRHKITKRGQNVTFRCDPISEHNRLYWYRQTLGQGPEFLTYFQNEAQLEKSRLLSDRFSAERPKGSFSTLEIQRTEQGDSAMYLCASSRGAEQPQHFGDGTRLSIL.

The sample holds one count of this clone. The V call is TRBV5-1, the J call TRBJ2-4, with 14 positions matching TRBD2. CDR3 size: 19 residues. Germline V gives CDR1 SGHRS, CDR2 YFSETQ. With V trimmed by 5 bases and J by 8 bases, 18 bases remained unmatched. The CDR3, as DNA: TGCGCCAGCAGAATTTATCCGGGACTAGCGGGAGAGGTCGAGGACATTCAGTACTTC. This encodes CASRIYPGLAGEVEDIQYF.

The J gene is TRBJ2-1, the V gene TRBV7-8; 8 bases match TRBD2. The germline V gene encodes CDR1 SGHVS and CDR2 FQNEAQ. V lost 4 bases and J lost 6; bases outside the gene matches: 11. CDR3 length equals 16 residues. The CDR3 here is CASSWVGRASSNEQFF. Written as DNA, the CDR3 is TGTGCCAGCAGCTGGGTCGGGAGGGCCTCGTCCAATGAGCAGTTCTTC.

V is TRBV10-2 and J is TRBJ2-1; D is ambiguous. The ends were cut back, 2 bases at V and 8 bases at J, with 4 bases in the middle. This CDR3 has 11 residues. Germline CDR1 reads WSHSY; CDR2 reads SAAADI. This CDR3 is CASSEHHEQFF. DNA of the CDR3: TGCGCCAGCAGTGAGCACCATGAGCAGTTCTTC.

The V and J genes are TRBV29-1 and TRBJ1-2, with a tentative D call TRBD1 (6 bases). The germline V and J ends were trimmed by 6 bases and 0 bases, with 11 bases remaining between them. The CDR3 consists of 13 residues. Germline V gene data show CDR1 as SQVTM and CDR2 as ANQGSEA. CDR3 nucleotides: TGCAGCGTCTGGACAGATGCTAACTATGGCTACACCTTC. Translation gives CSVWTDANYGYTF.

V gene TRBV6-1 combines with J gene TRBJ2-1; 14 bases line up with TRBD2. Germline V gene data show CDR1 as MNHNS and CDR2 as SASEGT. The CDR3 runs 14 residues. Germline trimming cut 10 bases from V and 6 bases from J; bases unmatched to any gene: 5. This CDR3 reads CATKGLAGANEQFF. In DNA form, the CDR3 reads TGTGCCACCAAGGGACTAGCGGGGGCCAATGAGCAGTTCTTC.

This clone appeared a single time. V gene TRBV19 combines with J gene TRBJ2-3; no clear D. This CDR3 has 16 residues. V lost 2 bases to trimming and J lost 0 bases, with 12 bases between them. Germline assignment: CDR1 LNHDA and CDR2 SQIVND (reference sequence). The CDR3 nucleotides are TGTGCCAGTAGTATACTGGGCGGAACGAGCACAGATACGCAGTATTTT. It is translated as CASSILGGTSTDTQYF.

This clone was seen just once. The chain combines TRBV27 with TRBJ1-1; a weak D match, TRBD1 (6 bases). The CDR3 sequence is 14 residues long. V was shortened by 7 bases and J by 4 bases, with 16 bases between the two germline ends. CDR1 and CDR2 from the germline V gene are MNHEY and SMNVEV (reference sequence). The CDR3 nucleotides are TGTGCCAGCATCCCCAGGGGTATCGGCACTGAAGCTTTCTTT. Amino acids: CASIPRGIGTEAFF.

The rearrangement joins TRBV7-9 to TRBJ1-1, with D uncertain. This CDR3 is 15 amino acids long. Germline V CDR1 and CDR2: SEHNR, FQNEAQ (reference sequence). Trimming removed 1 base at V and 2 bases at J, with 11 bases between. The CDR3 DNA reads as TGTGCCAGCAGCTTAGGGGAGCGGGCAAACACTGAAGCTTTCTTT. Its translation: CASSLGERANTEAFF. The variable domain in full, with the rest retrieved from reference TRBV7-9 and TRBJ1-1, is DTGVSQNPRHKITKRGQNVTFRCDPISEHNRLYWYRQTLGQGPEFLTYFQNEAQLEKSRLLSDRFSAERPKGSFSTLEIQRTEQGDSAMYLCASSLGERANTEAFFGQGTRLTVV.

The chain has TRBV6-5 and TRBJ1-5; unclear D gene. Trimming pared 2 bases from V and 3 bases from J, leaving 8 bases between. CDR3 length: 14 residues. CDR1 is MNHEY, CDR2 SVGAGI, per germline. The CDR3 protein is CASSYAGYNQPQHF. The CDR3 DNA follows: TGTGCCAGCAGTTACGCGGGGTACAATCAGCCCCAGCATTTT.